Listed below are T cell receptor beta chains from one sample, sequenced in a study of blood T cells in healthy people across ages. MiXCR, applied by TCRdb to the 5' RACE reads, yields one record per CDR3 protein. This sample has nearly 1 million distinct CDR3 sequences, with roughly 51% found just once. Sequencing used blood. These receptors came from an older woman in good health. Each CDR3 is given with its conserved first and last residue. Each record gives: D gene, clone size, J gene, V gene, CDR3 DNA, CDR3 protein. D genes are given only for firm matches. The size field is filled for only some rows; it gives once, few, many or a size class.

NA	NA	TRBJ1-2	TRBV29-1	TGCAGCGCTAGAGGGCCCGAGGCCTATGGCTACACCTTC	CSARGPEAYGYTF
TRBD1	NA	TRBJ2-6	TRBV7-2	TGTGCCAGCAGCGCCCAGGGGGTAGCTGGGGCCAACGTCCTGACTTTC	CASSAQGVAGANVLTF
NA	NA	TRBJ2-3	TRBV12-3/TRBV12-4	TGTGCCAGCAGTTTGAGCGGCCCCGGCCGGGGGACAGATACGCAGTATTTT	CASSLSGPGRGTDTQYF
TRBD2	NA	TRBJ2-3	TRBV4-1	TGCGCCAGCAAGCCTAGCGGGGTCTTCGCCACAGATACGCAGTATTTT	CASKPSGVFATDTQYF
NA	NA	TRBJ1-1	TRBV6-2/TRBV6-3	TGTGCCAGTCCCCCTGAGAGTGAGGTGAACACTGAAGCTTTCTTT	CASPPESEVNTEAFF
NA	once	TRBJ2-5	TRBV5-1	TGCGCCAGCAGCCCCGGCAGGGAGAGCCAAGAGACCCAGTACTTC	CASSPGRESQETQYF
TRBD1	NA	TRBJ2-4	TRBV28	TGTGCCAGCAGTAGGGACAGCTACGTGCAGTACTTC	CASSRDSYVQYF
NA	NA	TRBJ1-1	TRBV28	TGTGCCAGCAGTTTACTCAACCCGACAGTTGGGACTGAAGCTTTCTTT	CASSLLNPTVGTEAFF
NA	NA	TRBJ2-1	TRBV6-1	TGTGCCAGCAGTAGGTGGGAGGGGGATGAGCAGTTCTTC	CASSRWEGDEQFF
NA	NA	TRBJ1-1	TRBV2	TGTGCCAACAGGGTAGGGACGAACACTGAAGCTTTCTTT	CANRVGTNTEAFF
NA	NA	TRBJ2-3	TRBV7-2	TGTGCCAGCACTAAGCGGGCTAGCACAGATACGCAGTATTTT	CASTKRASTDTQYF
NA	NA	TRBJ1-4	TRBV29-1	TGCAGCGCCCGGGGGGTCGCTAATGAAAAACTGTTTTTT	CSARGVANEKLFF